Described below is a single T cell receptor beta chain sequence and its context. This record belongs to a study of cytomegalovirus exposure and HLA in healthy donors. The wider study: As an earlier analysis found, some 180 million T cells yielded some 120 million unique TCR beta sequences.

The PCR used 60 Vbeta and 13 Jbeta primers. The method was immunoSEQ multiplex PCR; TCRdb's version includes in-frame clones alone and lacks a portion of them. The sample shows 130,000 or so clones, 60% to 80% of them seen only once. Trimming took off 5 bases at V and 6 bases at J, with 16 bases between the two ends. CDR1 and CDR2 (germline): SEHNR, FQNEAQ (reference sequence). This CDR3 region has 14 residues. The V call is TRBV7-9, the J call TRBJ1-2, with D tentatively TRBD1 (6 bases). The sample was PBMCs. The TCR originated in a female donor in good health and CMV-seronegative. The CDR3 coding sequence is TGTGCCAGCAGCCAAGGACAGAGTATGGATGGCTACACCTTC. This gives the protein CASSQGQSMDGYTF.